This passage covers 15 T cell receptor beta chains from one sample sequenced in a study of Ad26.COV2.S vaccination and SARS-CoV-2 variants. The table came from immunoSEQ multiplex PCR; TCRdb's copy has only in-frame clones and leaves some out. This sample carries a few hundred thousand clones, roughly 90% of them seen once, and the ten largest clones take less than 4.5%. Regarding treatment: about 20 received Ad26.COV2.S at low or high dose, single or two shots; about 5 received placebo; per-sample allocation not given. On day 63 after the first injection, vaccine and placebo recipients gave samples. The sequencing used peripheral blood, collected in a trial of Ad26.COV2.S vaccine versus placebo. These TCRs come from a person between 18 and 65 years old who received the Ad26.COV2.S COVID-19 vaccine or a placebo.

This chain connects TRBV11-2 to TRBJ2-7; 11 positions match TRBD2. Germline values: CDR1 SGHAT, CDR2 FQNNGV. This CDR3 is built from 16 residues. V lost 5 bases, J lost 2 bases, and 8 bases stayed unmatched. CDR3 nucleotide sequence: TGTGCCAGCAGCCCTACTAGCGGGGGCTCGCCCTACGAGCAGTACTTC. Residues: CASSPTSGGSPYEQYF.

The genes are TRBV4-1 and TRBJ2-7; D not resolved. The CDR3 has 15 residues. V gave up 1 base and J gave up 3 bases, with 13 bases separating them. Per germline, CDR1 MGHRA and CDR2 YSYEKL. CDR3: CASSQVGQARYEQYF. The CDR3 region has the DNA TGCGCCAGCAGCCAAGTTGGGCAGGCCCGCTACGAGCAGTACTTC.

The chain joins TRBV4-3 to TRBJ1-1; a weak D match, TRBD1 (5 bases). Trimming cost V 4 bases and J 1 base, with 7 bases left between them. In germline, CDR1 is LGHNA, CDR2 YSLEER. The CDR3 has 13 residues. The CDR3 nucleotides are TGCGCCAGCAGCCCCCAGGGGAACACTGAAGCTTTCTTT. This sequence encodes CASSPQGNTEAFF.

This clone has just a few counts. The gene calls are TRBV10-2 and TRBJ1-1; D not resolved. In germline, CDR1 is WSHSY, CDR2 SAAADI. The CDR3 spans 15 residues. Trimming took 2 bases from V and 5 from J, leaving 15 bases between them. The CDR3 nucleotides are TGCGCCAGCAGTGAGAGGAGGTTTGGTTCGACTGAAGCTTTCTTT. It encodes CASSERRFGSTEAFF.

The chain is built from TRBV19 and TRBJ2-6, with D possibly TRBD2 on 7 matching bases. The germline gives CDR1 LNHDA, CDR2 SQIVND (reference sequence). The V end was cut by 2 bases, the J end by 2 bases, with 22 bases between. The CDR3 is 20 residues long. In DNA form, the CDR3 reads TGTGCCAGTAGTATAACGGCCGGGGGGCTGGGAATGCCTGGGGCCAACGTCCTGACTTTC. It codes for CASSITAGGLGMPGANVLTF. Supplemented by reference TRBV19 and TRBJ2-6, the full variable domain reads DGGITQSPKYLFRKEGQNVTLSCEQNLNHDAMYWYRQDPGQGLRLIYYSQIVNDFQKGDIAEGYSVSREKKESFPLTVTSAQKNPTAFYLCASSITAGGLGMPGANVLTFGAGSRLTVL.

The CDR3 sequence is CASSSLIGGHKTQYF. The CDR3 DNA is TGTGCCAGCAGCTCCTTGATCGGGGGGCACAAGACCCAGTACTTC. The rearrangement uses TRBV5-6 and TRBJ2-5, with D possibly matching TRBD2 (7 bases). This CDR3 is 15 amino acids long. Germline loops: CDR1 SGHDT, CDR2 YYEEEE. V was pared by 3 bases and J by 6 bases, with 18 bases between.

This clone was counted only a few times. The CDR3 DNA reads as TGTGCCAGCAGCTTTAGGACAGGGGTGGCCTACGAGCAGTACTTC. Residues: CASSFRTGVAYEQYF. This chain connects TRBV5-4 to TRBJ2-7, with TRBD1 matching over 9 bases. Germline CDR1 SGHNT, CDR2 YYREEE (reference sequence). With V trimmed by 2 bases and J by 2 bases, 5 bases remained unmatched. CDR3 length equals 15 residues.

The V and J genes are TRBV6-5 and TRBJ2-2; TRBD1 might be the D (6 bases). The germline V gene has CDR1 MNHEY and CDR2 SVGAGI. CDR3 length equals 15 residues. V was trimmed by 5 bases and J by 5 bases, leaving 15 bases between them. The DNA of the CDR3 is TGTGCCAGCAGTCCCTACCTACAGGGTACCGGGGAGCTGTTTTTT. Encoded protein: CASSPYLQGTGELFF.

The chain carries TRBV28 and TRBJ2-1; a possible D gene is TRBD2 (5 bases). CDR1 is MDHEN, CDR2 SYDVKM, per germline. Trimming stripped 8 bases from V and 3 bases from J, with 11 bases between. The CDR3 consists of 13 residues. Here the CDR3 reads CASGLADYNEQFF. In DNA, the CDR3 is TGTGCCAGCGGGCTAGCAGACTACAATGAGCAGTTCTTC.

This chain links TRBV23-1 with TRBJ2-1; D gene ambiguous. TRBV23-1 is annotated as an ORF whose role is uncertain. CDR3 size: 14 residues. Between the trimmed V and J ends, which lost 4 bases and 0 bases, there was a span of 7 bases. The CDR3 DNA reads TGCGCCAGCAGTCCCCAGAGCTCCTACAATGAGCAGTTCTTC. This translates into CASSPQSSYNEQFF.

The J gene is TRBJ1-4, the V gene TRBV10-3; D possibly corresponds to TRBD1 (6 bases). The germline gives CDR1 ENHRY, CDR2 SYGVKD. Trimming left V 8 bases short and J 6 bases short, with 13 bases between. The length of the CDR3 is 13 residues. The chain's CDR3 is CAIRQASDEKLFF. In DNA, the CDR3 is TGTGCCATCCGACAGGCCAGCGATGAAAAACTGTTTTTT.

This sequence joins TRBV5-1 and TRBJ1-2; 11 bases align to TRBD1. The germline gives CDR1 SGHRS, CDR2 YFSETQ. V trimming: 0 bases; J trimming: 4 bases; junction bases outside the gene matches: 2. The CDR3 consists of 15 residues. DNA for the CDR3: TGCGCCAGCAGCTTGGGTGGGACAGGGGGCTATGGCTACACCTTC. Amino acids: CASSLGGTGGYGYTF.

The chain uses TRBV6-5 and TRBJ1-2, with D perhaps matching TRBD1 (6 bases). V lost 6 bases and J 4 bases, leaving 12 bases between the germline ends. The V gene's germline CDR1 is MNHEY and CDR2 SVGAGI. The CDR3 is 13 amino acids. In nucleotides, the CDR3 is TGTGCCAGCAGCCCACAGGGAACCTATGGCTACACCTTC. Protein: CASSPQGTYGYTF.

This chain joins TRBV7-2 and TRBJ2-3; 9 nucleotides agree with TRBD2. With 2 bases clipped from V and 4 bases from J, the junction kept 10 bases outside the gene matches. The CDR3 sequence is 17 residues long. Germline V gene data show CDR1 as SGHTA and CDR2 as FQGNSA. The CDR3 is CASSLFPAGGGADTQYF. The CDR3 coding sequence is TGTGCCAGCAGCTTATTCCCAGCGGGGGGCGGGGCAGATACGCAGTATTTT.

CDR3 DNA: TGTGCCAGCAGCTTACCCAACGGGGCGCAGTACTTC. Translating gives CASSLPNGAQYF. The rearrangement joins TRBV7-8 to TRBJ2-7, with D tentatively TRBD1 or TRBD2 (5 bases each). The germline V gene encodes CDR1 SGHVS and CDR2 FQNEAQ. The CDR3 runs to 12 residues. Trimming cost V 2 bases and J 9 bases, with 11 bases left between them.